Shown below are 27 T cell receptor beta chains from a single sample sequenced in a study of shared clonotypes between healthy human individuals. Sequencing was performed with immunoSEQ multiplex PCR; in TCRdb, only in-frame clones are kept and a portion is missing. The sample has 1 million to 1.2 million clones, approximately 80% seen once; the top ten hold about 0.89%. Sample: memory CD4+ T cells from PBMCs. Specified subset: CD45RA-negative fraction. These receptors all stem from a young man in good health. Some clones in this sample may be carry-over from other donors' samples.

This clone was seen a handful of times. The rearrangement links TRBV9 to TRBJ2-5; no reliable D call. V was cut by 1 base and J by 1 base, with 8 bases left in between. This CDR3 has 14 amino acids. Looked up from germline, CDR1 is SGDLS and CDR2 is YYNGEE. CDR3 loop: CASSVSTGQETQYF. In DNA, the CDR3 is TGTGCCAGCAGCGTATCTACGGGCCAAGAGACCCAGTACTTC.

The chain combines TRBV7-9 with TRBJ2-6, with D perhaps being TRBD1 or TRBD2 (6 bases each). CDR1 and CDR2 from the germline V gene are SEHNR and FQNEAQ (reference sequence). This CDR3 is 15 amino acids long. Trimming cost V 0 bases and J 10 bases, with 13 bases left between them. The CDR3 bases are TGTGCCAGCAGCTTAGCGGGAGGCAGGGGTAACGTCCTGACTTTC. Encoded protein: CASSLAGGRGNVLTF.

The genes are TRBV5-4 and TRBJ1-2; 7 bases match TRBD1. The CDR3 is 13 residues long. J lost 8 bases, V lost 4 bases, and 8 bases had no gene match. CDR1 and CDR2 (germline): SGHNT, YYREEE (reference sequence). This CDR3 is CASSLDRDRGYTF. The CDR3 bases are TGTGCCAGCAGCCTCGACAGGGATAGAGGCTACACCTTC.

This chain connects TRBV10-2 to TRBJ2-3; TRBD1 or TRBD2 may be the D gene (5 bases each). V shed 7 bases and J shed 6 bases, with 17 bases lying between them. CDR3 length equals 14 residues. CDR1 and CDR2 (germline): WSHSY, SAAADI. CDR3 nucleotides: TGCGCCAGCACCTGGGACGCCCGACCGGATACGCAGTATTTT. Translated: CASTWDARPDTQYF.

This clone has a handful of counts. This chain uses TRBV7-8 with TRBJ2-1, with D unclear. Germline lookup yields CDR1 SGHVS and CDR2 FQNEAQ. V was clipped by 5 bases and J by 10 bases, with 15 bases between them. This CDR3 has 13 amino acids. The CDR3 region is CASSLPWQVEQFF. In DNA, the CDR3 is TGTGCCAGCAGCCTCCCGTGGCAAGTCGAGCAGTTCTTC. Full variable domain (rest looked up from reference TRBV7-8 and TRBJ2-1): GAGVSQSPRYKVAKRGQDVALRCDPISGHVSLFWYQQALGQGPEFLTYFQNEAQLDKSGLPSDRFFAERPEGSVSTLKIQRTQQEDSAVYLCASSLPWQVEQFFGPGTRLTVL.

As concerns this clone: Other DNA sequences in the sample encode the same CDR3. The chain recombines TRBV5-1 with TRBJ1-1; a possible D gene is TRBD1 (5 bases). Germline values: CDR1 SGHRS, CDR2 YFSETQ. This CDR3 is built from 15 residues. V shed 1 base and J shed 0 bases, with 10 bases lying between them. For the CDR3, the DNA is TGCGCCAGCAGCTTGCAGGGAGGAATGAACACTGAAGCTTTCTTT. It is translated as CASSLQGGMNTEAFF.

Regarding this clone: The same CDR3 also results from other DNA sequences found in this sample. The CDR3 DNA is TGTGCCAGCTCACCGACTAGCGGTAGCACAGATACGCAGTATTTT. As protein: CASSPTSGSTDTQYF. V and J are TRBV18 and TRBJ2-3, with 9 bases that match TRBD2. CDR3 length: 15 residues. The germline gives CDR1 KGHSH, CDR2 LQKENI. J was trimmed by 0 bases and V by 3 bases; bases with no gene match: 1.

The chain employs TRBV7-9 and TRBJ1-2; 7 bases align to TRBD1. In germline, CDR1 is SEHNR, CDR2 FQNEAQ (reference sequence). CDR3 size: 13 residues. V lost 1 base to trimming and J lost 8 bases; unmatched junction nucleotides: 4. The CDR3 region is CASSLGQGFGYTF. In DNA form, the CDR3 reads TGTGCCAGCAGCTTAGGACAGGGTTTCGGCTACACCTTC.

About this clone itself: Other DNA sequences within the sample encode an identical CDR3. The rearrangement links TRBV6-1 to TRBJ2-7, with 9 nucleotides matching TRBD1. Per the germline V gene, CDR1 is MNHNS and CDR2 is SASEGT. The V segment lost 0 bases and the J segment 3 bases; nucleotides outside the gene matches: 6. This CDR3 region has 16 residues. The CDR3 region is CASSEAGGQGIYEQYF. The CDR3 region has the DNA TGTGCCAGCAGTGAAGCGGGGGGACAGGGAATCTACGAGCAGTACTTC.

This clone was seen a few times. The chain joins TRBV19 to TRBJ1-2, with D possibly TRBD1 on 6 matching bases. This CDR3 is 13 amino acids long. V was clipped by 6 bases and J by 6 bases, with 14 bases between them. Germline loops: CDR1 LNHDA, CDR2 SQIVND (reference sequence). As DNA, the CDR3 is TGTGCCAGTAGGAAACAGGGAGTAAATGGCTACACCTTC. Its translation: CASRKQGVNGYTF. The whole variable domain, remainder taken from reference TRBV19 and TRBJ1-2, is DGGITQSPKYLFRKEGQNVTLSCEQNLNHDAMYWYRQDPGQGLRLIYYSQIVNDFQKGDIAEGYSVSREKKESFPLTVTSAQKNPTAFYLCASRKQGVNGYTFGSGTRLTVV.

This clone appeared many times. This chain joins TRBV6-5 and TRBJ1-2; a weak D match, TRBD1 (6 bases). CDR1 is MNHEY and CDR2 is SVGAGI in the germline V gene. Trimming stripped 6 bases from V and 3 bases from J, with 11 bases between. The CDR3 consists of 13 residues. CDR3 amino acids: CASRRQVDYGYTF. The CDR3 nucleotides read TGTGCCAGCAGGAGACAGGTGGACTATGGCTACACCTTC.

The chain combines TRBV19 with TRBJ1-4; TRBD1 matches at 9 bases. The V and J ends lost 5 bases and 5 bases, in that order; junction bases with no gene match: 6. Germline loops: CDR1 LNHDA, CDR2 SQIVND (reference sequence). The CDR3 length is 15 residues. CDR3 amino acids: CASSLRQGVNEKLFF. The CDR3 nucleotides read TGTGCCAGTAGTCTCCGACAGGGGGTAAATGAAAAACTGTTTTTT.

Concerning this clone itself: Other DNA sequences from this sample encode an identical CDR3 as well. This chain links TRBV12-5 with TRBJ1-5, with a possible D match to TRBD1 (5 bases). Germline CDR1 and CDR2: LGHNT and FRNRAP. Trimming cost V 6 bases and J 4 bases, with 7 bases left between them. CDR3 length: 12 residues. CDR3 in amino acids: CASGEGNQPQHF. In DNA, the CDR3 is TGTGCTAGTGGGGAGGGGAATCAGCCCCAGCATTTT. The entire variable domain, with the rest obtained from reference TRBV12-5 and TRBJ1-5, is as follows: DARVTQTPRHKVTEMGQEVTMRCQPILGHNTVFWYRQTMMQGLELLAYFRNRAPLDDSGMPKDRFSAEMPDATLATLKIQPSEPRDSAVYFCASGEGNQPQHFGDGTRLSIL.

This chain links TRBV5-1 with TRBJ1-1; 8 bases agree with TRBD1. The CDR3 length is 14 residues. The germline CDR1 and CDR2 sequences are SGHRS and YFSETQ. Losses at the gene ends were 3 bases for V and 5 bases for J; bases not matched to a gene: 6. The CDR3 DNA reads TGCGCCAGCAGCTCAGGGACAGGTAAGACTGAAGCTTTCTTT. This sequence encodes CASSSGTGKTEAFF.

The chain recombines TRBV4-1 with TRBJ2-7, with D tentatively TRBD1 (6 bases). In germline, CDR1 is MGHRA, CDR2 YSYEKL. Trimming removed 2 bases from V and 3 bases from J, with 11 bases in between. The CDR3 extends over 14 amino acids. CDR3 DNA sequence: TGCGCCAGCAGCCAACCAGGGGTCAGCTACGAGCAGTACTTC. Amino acids: CASSQPGVSYEQYF.

This clone was detected only a few times. A junction end diverges from the germline sequence, so it may reflect a read error. In DNA, the CDR3 is TGCGCCAGCAGCCAAGCTCCGGGACAGGGGGACGGAGGGGTGTTC. It translates to CASSQAPGQGDGGVF. This chain joins TRBV4-1 and TRBJ1-2, with 11 bases matching TRBD1. Germline V gene data show CDR1 as MGHRA and CDR2 as YSYEKL. This CDR3 has 15 amino acids.

V usage is TRBV28 and J usage is TRBJ2-7; 10 nucleotides align to TRBD1. Germline-derived CDR1 and CDR2 are MDHEN and SYDVKM. The CDR3 is 14 residues long. V shed 6 bases and J 4 bases; nucleotides not matched to a gene: 6. The CDR3: CASRRGQGVYEQYF. The CDR3 bases are TGTGCCAGCAGACGAGGACAGGGGGTTTACGAGCAGTACTTC. Full variable domain (remainder filled in from reference TRBV28 and TRBJ2-7): DVKVTQSSRYLVKRTGEKVFLECVQDMDHENMFWYRQDPGLGLRLIYFSYDVKMKEKGDIPEGYSVSREKKERFSLILESASTNQTSMYLCASRRGQGVYEQYFGPGTRLTVT.

J is TRBJ2-7 and V is TRBV28; D may match TRBD1 or TRBD2 (5 bases each). This CDR3 is built from 14 residues. Trimming pared 2 bases from V and 9 bases from J, leaving 17 bases between. Per germline, CDR1 MDHEN and CDR2 SYDVKM. Here the CDR3 DNA reads TGTGCCAGCAGTTTAAGGGACGCTACCAAGGGGCAGTACTTC. Protein product: CASSLRDATKGQYF. The complete variable domain, with remaining parts taken from reference TRBV28 and TRBJ2-7, reads DVKVTQSSRYLVKRTGEKVFLECVQDMDHENMFWYRQDPGLGLRLIYFSYDVKMKEKGDIPEGYSVSREKKERFSLILESASTNQTSMYLCASSLRDATKGQYFGPGTRLTVT.

This clone was seen more than once but under ten times. The genes are TRBV29-1 and TRBJ2-3; possible D gene TRBD2, 6 bases. Per germline, CDR1 SQVTM and CDR2 ANQGSEA. The CDR3 runs 14 residues. V dropped 0 bases and J dropped 4 bases, with 11 bases sitting between them. CDR3 region: CSVEEVGGSDTQYF. As DNA, the CDR3 is TGCAGCGTTGAAGAGGTGGGAGGATCAGATACGCAGTATTTT.

The V call is TRBV14, the J call TRBJ1-3; 10 positions match TRBD1. V lost 4 bases, J lost 3 bases, and 6 bases stayed unmatched. The germline V gene encodes CDR1 SGHDN and CDR2 FVKESK. The CDR3 sequence is 16 residues long. Written as DNA, the CDR3 is TGTGCCAGCAGCCGGAGACAGGGGGCACTTGGAAACACCATATATTTT. It codes for CASSRRQGALGNTIYF.

The chain links TRBV27 to TRBJ1-2; no definite D call. This CDR3 has 12 amino acids. Trimming removed 6 bases from V and 4 bases from J, with 9 bases in between. Germline V gives CDR1 MNHEY, CDR2 SMNVEV (reference sequence). The CDR3 loop is CASRGKPYGYTF. In DNA, the CDR3 is TGTGCCAGCAGAGGCAAGCCCTATGGCTACACCTTC.

The CDR3 here is CASSFGQNEAFF. Here the CDR3 DNA reads TGTGCCAGCAGTTTTGGACAGAACGAAGCTTTCTTT. This chain joins TRBV28 and TRBJ1-1; perhaps TRBD1 as D (6 bases). V was trimmed by 3 bases and J by 8 bases, leaving 10 bases between them. This CDR3 region has 12 residues. CDR1 is MDHEN, CDR2 SYDVKM, per germline.

As concerns this clone: Distinct nucleotide sequences in the sample also encode this CDR3. The chain couples TRBV29-1 to TRBJ2-3; the D is unclear. The CDR3 has 11 residues. Germline V CDR1 and CDR2: SQVTM, ANQGSEA. V lost 6 bases and J 0 bases, leaving 4 bases between the germline ends. CDR3 nucleotide sequence: TGCAGCGTGGCCAGCACAGATACGCAGTATTTT. It encodes CSVASTDTQYF.

In nucleotides, the CDR3 is TGTGCCAGCAGCCCTAAGGTAGCGGGAGGATGGGATGAGCAGTTCTTC. Amino acids: CASSPKVAGGWDEQFF. The chain combines TRBV5-4 with TRBJ2-1, with 10 bases fitting TRBD2. In germline, CDR1 is SGHNT, CDR2 YYREEE (reference sequence). The junction had 12 bases not matched to a gene; V was cut back by 4 bases and J by 8 bases. This CDR3 region has 16 residues.

The CDR3 bases are TGTGCCAGCAGCCCCCCGGGAACTCGGGAGACCCAGTACTTC. This sequence encodes CASSPPGTRETQYF. The V gene is TRBV7-2, the J gene TRBJ2-5; the D gene is possibly TRBD2 (5 bases). The CDR3 covers 14 residues. Trimming stripped 5 bases from V and 5 bases from J, with 15 bases between. Germline CDR1 is SGHTA and CDR2 is FQGNSA.

The rearrangement uses TRBV28 and TRBJ2-4; a possible D gene is TRBD1 (6 bases). V lost 7 bases to trimming and J lost 2 bases, with 12 bases between them. The CDR3 spans 14 residues. Germline V lookup: CDR1 MDHEN, CDR2 SYDVKM. The CDR3 here is CASTGDLSKNIQYF. The CDR3 DNA sequence: TGTGCCAGCACAGGGGATCTTTCCAAAAACATTCAGTACTTC.

The chain couples TRBV5-4 to TRBJ2-1; 10 nucleotides match TRBD1. The CDR3 sequence is 15 residues long. Trimming took 3 bases from V and 4 from J; bases not matched to a gene: 4. Germline CDR1 and CDR2: SGHNT and YYREEE (reference sequence). In DNA form, the CDR3 reads TGTGCCAGCAGCTCGAGGACAGGGGGGTACAATGAGCAGTTCTTC. It translates to CASSSRTGGYNEQFF. The full variable domain, with the rest looked up from reference TRBV5-4 and TRBJ2-1, is ETGVTQSPTHLIKTRGQQVTLRCSSQSGHNTVSWYQQALGQGPQFIFQYYREEENGRGNFPPRFSGLQFPNYSSELNVNALELDDSALYLCASSSRTGGYNEQFFGPGTRLTVL.